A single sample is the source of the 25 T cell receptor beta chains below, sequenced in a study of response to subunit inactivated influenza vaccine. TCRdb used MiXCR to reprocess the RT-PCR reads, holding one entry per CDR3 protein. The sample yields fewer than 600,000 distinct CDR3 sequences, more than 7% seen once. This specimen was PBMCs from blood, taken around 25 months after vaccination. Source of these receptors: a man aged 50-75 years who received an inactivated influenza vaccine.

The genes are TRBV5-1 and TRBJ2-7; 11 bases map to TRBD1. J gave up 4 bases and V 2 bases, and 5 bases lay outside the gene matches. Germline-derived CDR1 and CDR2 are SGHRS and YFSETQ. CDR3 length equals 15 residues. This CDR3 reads CASSFWTGGEYEQYF. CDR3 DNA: TGCGCCAGCAGCTTCTGGACAGGGGGCGAGTACGAGCAGTACTTC. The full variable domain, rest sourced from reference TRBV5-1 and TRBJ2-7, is KAGVTQTPRYLIKTRGQQVTLSCSPISGHRSVSWYQQTPGQGLQFLFEYFSETQRNKGNFPGRFSGRQFSNSRSEMNVSTLELGDSALYLCASSFWTGGEYEQYFGPGTRLTVT.

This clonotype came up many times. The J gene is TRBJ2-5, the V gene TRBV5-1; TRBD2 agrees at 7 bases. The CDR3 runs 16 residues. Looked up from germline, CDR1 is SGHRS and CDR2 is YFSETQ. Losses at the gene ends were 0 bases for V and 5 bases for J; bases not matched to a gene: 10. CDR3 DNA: TGCGCCAGCAGCTTGGTTGCGGGAGATTCGCACGAGACCCAGTACTTC. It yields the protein CASSLVAGDSHETQYF.

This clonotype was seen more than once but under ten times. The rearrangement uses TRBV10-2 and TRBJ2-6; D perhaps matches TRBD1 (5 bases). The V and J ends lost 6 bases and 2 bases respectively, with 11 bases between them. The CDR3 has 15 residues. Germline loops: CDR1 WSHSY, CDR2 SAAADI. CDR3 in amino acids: CASSTTVTGANVLTF. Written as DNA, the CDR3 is TGCGCCAGCAGCACGACAGTGACTGGGGCCAACGTCCTGACTTTC.

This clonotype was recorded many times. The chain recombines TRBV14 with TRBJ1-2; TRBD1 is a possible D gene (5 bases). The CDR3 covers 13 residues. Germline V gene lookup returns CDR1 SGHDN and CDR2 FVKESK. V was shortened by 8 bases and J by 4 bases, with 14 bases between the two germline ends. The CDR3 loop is CASSLGGSYGYTF. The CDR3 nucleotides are TGTGCCAGCTCCCTCGGGGGGAGCTATGGCTACACCTTC.

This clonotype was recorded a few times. Here the CDR3 reads CASSLSGVEKLFF. The CDR3 DNA reads TGTGCCAGCAGTTTAAGTGGGGTTGAAAAACTGTTTTTT. This rearrangement joins TRBV12-3 or TRBV12-4 to TRBJ1-4; D ambiguous. The CDR3 has 13 residues. V was pared by 2 bases and J by 7 bases, with 8 bases between.

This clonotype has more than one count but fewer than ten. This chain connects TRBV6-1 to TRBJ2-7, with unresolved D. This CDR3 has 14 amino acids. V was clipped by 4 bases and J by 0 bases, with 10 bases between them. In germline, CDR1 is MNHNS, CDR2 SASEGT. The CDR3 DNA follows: TGTGCCAGCAGTGTGACGGCGAACTCCTACGAGCAGTACTTC. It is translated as CASSVTANSYEQYF.

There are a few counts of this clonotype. CDR3 amino acids: CASSFGDSAPGNTIYF. The CDR3 DNA reads TGTGCCAGCAGTTTTGGGGACAGTGCACCTGGAAACACCATATATTTT. V and J are TRBV12-3 or TRBV12-4 and TRBJ1-3, with 7 bases fitting TRBD1. Losses at the gene ends were 3 bases for V and 2 bases for J; bases not matched to a gene: 7. This CDR3 is built from 16 residues.

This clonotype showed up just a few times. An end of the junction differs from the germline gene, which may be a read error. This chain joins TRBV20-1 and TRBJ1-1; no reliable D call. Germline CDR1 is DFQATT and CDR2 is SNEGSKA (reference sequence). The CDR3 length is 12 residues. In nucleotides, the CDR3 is TGCACTGCTACTGAACCGAGCACTGAAGCTTTCTTT. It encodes CTATEPSTEAFF.

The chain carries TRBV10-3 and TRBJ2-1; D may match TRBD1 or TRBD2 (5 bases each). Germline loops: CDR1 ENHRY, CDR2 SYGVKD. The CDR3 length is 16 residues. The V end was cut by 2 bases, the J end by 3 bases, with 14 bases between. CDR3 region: CAISEGSGTYYNEQFF. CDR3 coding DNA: TGTGCCATCAGTGAGGGGTCCGGGACGTACTACAATGAGCAGTTCTTC.

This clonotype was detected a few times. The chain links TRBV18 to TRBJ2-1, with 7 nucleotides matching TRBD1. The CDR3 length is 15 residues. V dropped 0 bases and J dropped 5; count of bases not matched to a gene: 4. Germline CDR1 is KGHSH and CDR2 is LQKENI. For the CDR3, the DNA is TGTGCCAGCTCACCACCTGGGGACAGCAACAATGAGCAGTTCTTC. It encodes CASSPPGDSNNEQFF.

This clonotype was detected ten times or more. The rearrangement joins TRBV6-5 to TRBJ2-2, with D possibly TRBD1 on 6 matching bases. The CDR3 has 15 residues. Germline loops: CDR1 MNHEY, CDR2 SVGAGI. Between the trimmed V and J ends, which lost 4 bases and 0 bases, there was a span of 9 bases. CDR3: CASSSGQSNTGELFF. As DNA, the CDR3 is TGTGCCAGCAGTTCCGGACAGTCGAACACCGGGGAGCTGTTTTTT.

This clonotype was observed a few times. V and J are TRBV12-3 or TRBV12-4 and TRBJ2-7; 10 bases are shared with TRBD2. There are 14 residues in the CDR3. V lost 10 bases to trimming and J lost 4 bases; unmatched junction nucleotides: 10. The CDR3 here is CATSWASGSYEQYF. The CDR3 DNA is TGTGCCACCTCGTGGGCTAGCGGGAGTTACGAGCAGTACTTC.

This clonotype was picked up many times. CDR3 sequence (DNA): TGTGCCAGCAGTTTAAAGGGTCGGGGCTTCATGAACACTGAAGCTTTCTTT. Translated, it gives CASSLKGRGFMNTEAFF. The V call is TRBV27, the J call TRBJ1-1, with TRBD1 as a possible D gene (5 bases). Germline V gene lookup returns CDR1 MNHEY and CDR2 SMNVEV (reference sequence). V was pared by 2 bases and J by 0 bases, with 16 bases between. The CDR3 is made up of 17 amino acids.

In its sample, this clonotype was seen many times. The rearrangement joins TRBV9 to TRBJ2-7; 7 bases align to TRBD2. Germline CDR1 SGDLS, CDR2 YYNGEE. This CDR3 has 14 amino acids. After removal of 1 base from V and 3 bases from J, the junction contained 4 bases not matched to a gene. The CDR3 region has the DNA TGTGCCAGCAGCGTAAGCACTAGCGTCTACGAGCAGTACTTC. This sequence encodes CASSVSTSVYEQYF.

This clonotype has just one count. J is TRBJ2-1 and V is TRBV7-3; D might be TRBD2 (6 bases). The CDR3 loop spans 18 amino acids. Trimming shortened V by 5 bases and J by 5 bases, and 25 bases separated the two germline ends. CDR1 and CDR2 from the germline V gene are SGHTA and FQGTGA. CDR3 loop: CASSPNSLTSWRNNEQFF. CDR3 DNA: TGTGCCAGCAGCCCTAATAGCCTCACTAGCTGGCGAAACAATGAGCAGTTCTTC.

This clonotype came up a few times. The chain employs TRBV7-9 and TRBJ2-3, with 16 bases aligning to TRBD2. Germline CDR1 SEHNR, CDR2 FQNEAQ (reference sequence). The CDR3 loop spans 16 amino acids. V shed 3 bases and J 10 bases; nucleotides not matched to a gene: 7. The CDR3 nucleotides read TGTGCCAGCAGCTTTGTTGGGACTAGCGGGAGGGCCGCGCAGTATTTT. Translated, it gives CASSFVGTSGRAAQYF.

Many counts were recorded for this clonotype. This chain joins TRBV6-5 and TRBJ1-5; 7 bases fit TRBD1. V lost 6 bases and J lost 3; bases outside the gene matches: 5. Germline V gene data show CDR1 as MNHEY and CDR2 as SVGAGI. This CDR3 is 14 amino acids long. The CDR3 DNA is TGTGCCAGCAGATACAGGGGTGACAATCAGCCCCAGCATTTT. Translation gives CASRYRGDNQPQHF.

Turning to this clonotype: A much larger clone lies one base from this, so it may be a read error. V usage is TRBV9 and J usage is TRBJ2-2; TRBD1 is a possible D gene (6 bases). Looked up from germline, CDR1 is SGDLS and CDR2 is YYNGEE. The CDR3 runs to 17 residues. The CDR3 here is CANSVAGTPGSTGELFF. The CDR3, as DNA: TGTGCCAACAGCGTAGCTGGGACACCAGGTAGCACCGGGGAGCTGTTTTTT.

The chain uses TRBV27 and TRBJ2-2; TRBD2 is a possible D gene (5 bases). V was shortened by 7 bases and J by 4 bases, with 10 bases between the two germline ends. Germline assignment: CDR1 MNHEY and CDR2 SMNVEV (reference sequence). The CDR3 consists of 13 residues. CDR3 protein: CASNIRGTGELFF. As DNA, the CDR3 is TGTGCCAGCAATATTCGGGGCACCGGGGAGCTGTTTTTT.

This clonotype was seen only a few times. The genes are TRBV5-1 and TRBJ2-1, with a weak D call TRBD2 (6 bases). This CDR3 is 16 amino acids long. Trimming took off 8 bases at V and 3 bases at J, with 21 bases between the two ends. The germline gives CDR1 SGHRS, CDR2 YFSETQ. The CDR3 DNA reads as TGCGCCAGGTTCACGACTAGACTAGGAGACTACAATGAGCAGTTCTTC. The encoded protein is CARFTTRLGDYNEQFF.

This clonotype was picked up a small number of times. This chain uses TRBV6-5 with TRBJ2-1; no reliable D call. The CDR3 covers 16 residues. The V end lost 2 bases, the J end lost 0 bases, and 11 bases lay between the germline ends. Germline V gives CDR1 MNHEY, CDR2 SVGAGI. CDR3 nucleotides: TGTGCCAGCAGTTACCCCCCGGCGAGCTCCTACAATGAGCAGTTCTTC. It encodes CASSYPPASSYNEQFF.

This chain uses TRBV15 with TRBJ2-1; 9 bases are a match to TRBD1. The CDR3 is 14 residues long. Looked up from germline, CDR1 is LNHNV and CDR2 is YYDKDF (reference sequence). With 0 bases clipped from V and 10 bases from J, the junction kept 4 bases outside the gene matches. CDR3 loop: CATSRDQGTGEQFF. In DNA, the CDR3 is TGTGCCACCAGCAGAGATCAGGGGACAGGGGAGCAGTTCTTC.

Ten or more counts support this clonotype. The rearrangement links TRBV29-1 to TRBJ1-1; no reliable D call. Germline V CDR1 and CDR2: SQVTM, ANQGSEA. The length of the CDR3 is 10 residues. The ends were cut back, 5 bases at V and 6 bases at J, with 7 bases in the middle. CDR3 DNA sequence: TGCAGCGTTCTAGACCCTGAAGCTTTCTTT. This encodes CSVLDPEAFF.

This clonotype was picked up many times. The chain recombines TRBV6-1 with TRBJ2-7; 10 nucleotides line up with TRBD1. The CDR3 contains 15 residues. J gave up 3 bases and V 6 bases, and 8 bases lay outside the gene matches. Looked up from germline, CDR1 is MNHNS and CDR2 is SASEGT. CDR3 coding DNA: TGTGCCAGCAGCGATCGGGGACAGGGGAGCTACGAGCAGTACTTC. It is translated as CASSDRGQGSYEQYF.

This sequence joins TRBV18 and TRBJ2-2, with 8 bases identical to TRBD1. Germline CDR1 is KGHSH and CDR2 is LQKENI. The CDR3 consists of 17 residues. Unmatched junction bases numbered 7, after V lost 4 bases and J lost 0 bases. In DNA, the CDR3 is TGTGCCAGCTCACGGATGGGGACAGGTCCGAACACCGGGGAGCTGTTTTTT. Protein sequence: CASSRMGTGPNTGELFF.